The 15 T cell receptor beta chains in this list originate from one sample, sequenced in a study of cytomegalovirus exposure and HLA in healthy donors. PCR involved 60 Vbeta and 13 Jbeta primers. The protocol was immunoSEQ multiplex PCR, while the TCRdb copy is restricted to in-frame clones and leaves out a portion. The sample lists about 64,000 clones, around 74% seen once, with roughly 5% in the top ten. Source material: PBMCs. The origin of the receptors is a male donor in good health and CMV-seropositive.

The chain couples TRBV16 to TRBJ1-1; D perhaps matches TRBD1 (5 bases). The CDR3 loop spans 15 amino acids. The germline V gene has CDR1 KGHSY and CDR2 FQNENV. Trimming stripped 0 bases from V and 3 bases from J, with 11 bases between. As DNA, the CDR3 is TGTGCCAGCAGCCAATCGACTGGGGCATACACTGAAGCTTTCTTT. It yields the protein CASSQSTGAYTEAFF.

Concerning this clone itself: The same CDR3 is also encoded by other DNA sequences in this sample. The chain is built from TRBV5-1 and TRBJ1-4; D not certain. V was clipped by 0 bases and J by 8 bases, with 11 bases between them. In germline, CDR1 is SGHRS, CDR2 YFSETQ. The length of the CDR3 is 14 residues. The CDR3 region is CASSLEGGREKLFF. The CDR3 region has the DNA TGCGCCAGCAGCTTGGAGGGAGGAAGGGAAAAACTGTTTTTT.

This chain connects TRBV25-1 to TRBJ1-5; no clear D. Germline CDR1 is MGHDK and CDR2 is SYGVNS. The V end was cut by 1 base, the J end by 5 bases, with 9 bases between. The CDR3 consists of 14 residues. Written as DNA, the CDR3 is TGTGCCAGCAGTGAATCGGTAGGAGATCAGCCCCAGCATTTT. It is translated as CASSESVGDQPQHF.

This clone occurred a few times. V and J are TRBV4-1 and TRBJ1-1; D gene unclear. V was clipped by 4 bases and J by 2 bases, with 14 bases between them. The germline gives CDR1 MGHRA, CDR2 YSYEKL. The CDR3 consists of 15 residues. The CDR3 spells CASSLPSGVNTEAFF. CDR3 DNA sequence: TGCGCCAGCAGCCTCCCCTCCGGGGTCAACACTGAAGCTTTCTTT.

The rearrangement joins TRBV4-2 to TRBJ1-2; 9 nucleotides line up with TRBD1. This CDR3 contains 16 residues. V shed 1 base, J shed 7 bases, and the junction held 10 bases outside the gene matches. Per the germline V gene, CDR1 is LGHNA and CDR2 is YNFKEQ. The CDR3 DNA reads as TGTGCCAGCAGCCAAGGTCCGAGAGAGGACAGGGGTGGCTACACCTTC. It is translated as CASSQGPREDRGGYTF.

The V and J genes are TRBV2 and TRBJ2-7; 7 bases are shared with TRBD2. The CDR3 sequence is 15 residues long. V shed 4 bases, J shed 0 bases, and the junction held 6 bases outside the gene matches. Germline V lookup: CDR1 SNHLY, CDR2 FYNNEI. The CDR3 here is CASSAERGHSYEQYF. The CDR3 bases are TGTGCCAGCAGTGCTGAGCGGGGCCACTCCTACGAGCAGTACTTC.

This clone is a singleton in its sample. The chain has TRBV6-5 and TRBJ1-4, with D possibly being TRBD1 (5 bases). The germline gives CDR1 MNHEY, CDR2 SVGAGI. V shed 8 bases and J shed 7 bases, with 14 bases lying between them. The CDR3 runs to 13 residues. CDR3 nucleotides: TGTGCCAGCGGGGCGGGGGTCGGTGAAAAACTGTTTTTT. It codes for CASGAGVGEKLFF.

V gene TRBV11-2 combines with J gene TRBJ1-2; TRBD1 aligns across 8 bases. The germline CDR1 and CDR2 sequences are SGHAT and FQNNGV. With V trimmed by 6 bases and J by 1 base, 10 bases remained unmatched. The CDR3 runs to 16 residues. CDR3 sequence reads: CASSPGQGAFNYGYTF. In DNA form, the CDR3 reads TGTGCCAGCAGTCCAGGACAGGGAGCCTTTAACTATGGCTACACCTTC. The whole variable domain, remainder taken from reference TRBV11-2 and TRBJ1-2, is EAGVAQSPRYKIIEKRQSVAFWCNPISGHATLYWYQQILGQGPKLLIQFQNNGVVDDSQLPKDRFSAERLKGVDSTLKIQPAKLEDSAVYLCASSPGQGAFNYGYTFGSGTRLTVV.

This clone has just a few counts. The CDR3 nucleotides are TGTGCCAGCAGTTTAGGGACAGTGAACACTGAAGCTTTCTTT. Its protein product is CASSLGTVNTEAFF. The chain combines TRBV28 with TRBJ1-1, with 7 bases aligning to TRBD1. V shed 2 bases and J 0 bases; nucleotides not matched to a gene: 0. The CDR3 loop spans 14 amino acids. CDR1 is MDHEN, CDR2 SYDVKM, per germline.

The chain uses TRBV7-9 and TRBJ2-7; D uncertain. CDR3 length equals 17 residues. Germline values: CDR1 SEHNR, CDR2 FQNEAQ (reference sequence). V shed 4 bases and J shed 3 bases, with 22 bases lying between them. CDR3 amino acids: CASSSARSEVGFYEQYF. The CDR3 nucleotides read TGTGCCAGCAGCTCCGCCCGCTCAGAGGTAGGCTTCTACGAGCAGTACTTC.

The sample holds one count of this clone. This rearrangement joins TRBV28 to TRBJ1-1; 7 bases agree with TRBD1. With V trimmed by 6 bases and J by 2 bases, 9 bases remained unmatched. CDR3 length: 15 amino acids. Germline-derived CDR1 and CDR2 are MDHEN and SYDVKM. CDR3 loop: CASSFTGVPNTEAFF. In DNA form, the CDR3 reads TGTGCCAGCAGCTTTACAGGGGTCCCCAACACTGAAGCTTTCTTT. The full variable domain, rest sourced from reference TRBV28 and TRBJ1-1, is DVKVTQSSRYLVKRTGEKVFLECVQDMDHENMFWYRQDPGLGLRLIYFSYDVKMKEKGDIPEGYSVSREKKERFSLILESASTNQTSMYLCASSFTGVPNTEAFFGQGTRLTVV.

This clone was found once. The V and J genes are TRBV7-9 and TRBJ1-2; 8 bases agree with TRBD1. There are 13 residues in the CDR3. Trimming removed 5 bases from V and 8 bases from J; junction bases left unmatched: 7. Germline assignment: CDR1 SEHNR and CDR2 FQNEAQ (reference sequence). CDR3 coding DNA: TGTGCCAGCAGCGCACAGGGGGTCCAGGGCTACACCTTC. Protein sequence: CASSAQGVQGYTF.

The CDR3 sequence is CASSFKREYEQYF. In nucleotides, the CDR3 is TGTGCCAGCAGCTTTAAACGGGAATACGAGCAGTACTTC. The chain carries TRBV5-5 and TRBJ2-7; tentatively, D is TRBD2 (5 bases). Germline CDR1 and CDR2: SGHKS and YYEKEE (reference sequence). V lost 2 bases and J lost 4, with 10 bases in between. This CDR3 has 13 residues.

CDR3 DNA sequence: TGCGCCAGCAGCCAAGGGTCTAGGGGAATCGACACTGAAGCTTTCTTT. It translates to CASSQGSRGIDTEAFF. V usage is TRBV4-3 and J usage is TRBJ1-1; D might be TRBD1 (5 bases). The V end was cut by 1 base, the J end by 3 bases, with 15 bases between. Germline values: CDR1 LGHNA, CDR2 YSLEER. This CDR3 has 16 residues.

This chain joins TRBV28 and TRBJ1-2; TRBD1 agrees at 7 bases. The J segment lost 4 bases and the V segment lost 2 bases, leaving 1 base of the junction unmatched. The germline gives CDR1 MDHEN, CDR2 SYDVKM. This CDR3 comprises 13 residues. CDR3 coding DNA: TGTGCCAGCAGTTTACGACAGGGCTATGGCTACACCTTC. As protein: CASSLRQGYGYTF.